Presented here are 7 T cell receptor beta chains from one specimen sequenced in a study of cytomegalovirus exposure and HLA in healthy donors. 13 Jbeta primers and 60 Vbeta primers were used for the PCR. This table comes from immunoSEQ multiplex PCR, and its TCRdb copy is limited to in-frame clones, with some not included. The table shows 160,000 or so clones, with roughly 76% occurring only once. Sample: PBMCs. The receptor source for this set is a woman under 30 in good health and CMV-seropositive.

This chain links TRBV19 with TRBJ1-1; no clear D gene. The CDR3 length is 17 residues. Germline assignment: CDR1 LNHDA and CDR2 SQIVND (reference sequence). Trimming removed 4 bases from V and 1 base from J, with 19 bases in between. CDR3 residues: CASSSPTLRRENTEAFF. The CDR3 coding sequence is TGTGCCAGTAGTAGTCCAACTCTCCGGAGAGAGAACACTGAAGCTTTCTTT.

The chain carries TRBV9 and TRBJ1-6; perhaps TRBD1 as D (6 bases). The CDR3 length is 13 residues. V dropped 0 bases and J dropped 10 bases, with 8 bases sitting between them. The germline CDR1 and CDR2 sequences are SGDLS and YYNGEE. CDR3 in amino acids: CASSVDRVSPLHF. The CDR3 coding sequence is TGTGCCAGCAGCGTAGACAGGGTCTCACCCCTCCACTTT.

CDR3 amino acids: CASSERTGVGYNEQFF. Written as DNA, the CDR3 is TGTGCCAGCAGCGAGAGGACAGGGGTTGGGTACAATGAGCAGTTCTTC. The rearrangement uses TRBV9 and TRBJ2-1; TRBD1 agrees at 9 bases. In germline, CDR1 is SGDLS, CDR2 YYNGEE. V shed 3 bases and J 4 bases; nucleotides not matched to a gene: 8. This CDR3 is 16 amino acids long.

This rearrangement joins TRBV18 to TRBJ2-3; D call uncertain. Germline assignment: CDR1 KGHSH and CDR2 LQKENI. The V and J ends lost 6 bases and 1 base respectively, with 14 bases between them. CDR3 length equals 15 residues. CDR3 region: CASSLGTTGTDTQYF. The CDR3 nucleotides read TGTGCCAGCTCCCTGGGCACCACGGGCACAGATACGCAGTATTTT.

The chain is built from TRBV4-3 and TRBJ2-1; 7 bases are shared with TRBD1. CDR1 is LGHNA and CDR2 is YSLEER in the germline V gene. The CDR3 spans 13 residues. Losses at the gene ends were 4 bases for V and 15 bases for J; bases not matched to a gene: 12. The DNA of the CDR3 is TGCGCCAGCAGCCTCCGGAGGCAGGGGGTCCGGTTCTTC. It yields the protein CASSLRRQGVRFF.

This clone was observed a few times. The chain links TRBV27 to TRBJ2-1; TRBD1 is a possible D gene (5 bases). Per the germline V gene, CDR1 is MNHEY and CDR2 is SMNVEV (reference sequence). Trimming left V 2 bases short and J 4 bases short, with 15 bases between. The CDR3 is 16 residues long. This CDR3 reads CASSLTGKEEYNEQFF. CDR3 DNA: TGTGCCAGCAGTTTAACAGGAAAAGAAGAATACAATGAGCAGTTCTTC.

The CDR3 DNA reads as TGTGCCAGCAGCTTAGCGCTGGCAGGGAGGACCTACGAGCAGTACTTC. It yields the protein CASSLALAGRTYEQYF. The gene calls are TRBV7-9 and TRBJ2-7; tentatively, D is TRBD2 (6 bases). CDR3 length: 16 residues. Looked up from germline, CDR1 is SEHNR and CDR2 is FQNEAQ (reference sequence). V dropped 0 bases and J dropped 2 bases, with 14 bases sitting between them.